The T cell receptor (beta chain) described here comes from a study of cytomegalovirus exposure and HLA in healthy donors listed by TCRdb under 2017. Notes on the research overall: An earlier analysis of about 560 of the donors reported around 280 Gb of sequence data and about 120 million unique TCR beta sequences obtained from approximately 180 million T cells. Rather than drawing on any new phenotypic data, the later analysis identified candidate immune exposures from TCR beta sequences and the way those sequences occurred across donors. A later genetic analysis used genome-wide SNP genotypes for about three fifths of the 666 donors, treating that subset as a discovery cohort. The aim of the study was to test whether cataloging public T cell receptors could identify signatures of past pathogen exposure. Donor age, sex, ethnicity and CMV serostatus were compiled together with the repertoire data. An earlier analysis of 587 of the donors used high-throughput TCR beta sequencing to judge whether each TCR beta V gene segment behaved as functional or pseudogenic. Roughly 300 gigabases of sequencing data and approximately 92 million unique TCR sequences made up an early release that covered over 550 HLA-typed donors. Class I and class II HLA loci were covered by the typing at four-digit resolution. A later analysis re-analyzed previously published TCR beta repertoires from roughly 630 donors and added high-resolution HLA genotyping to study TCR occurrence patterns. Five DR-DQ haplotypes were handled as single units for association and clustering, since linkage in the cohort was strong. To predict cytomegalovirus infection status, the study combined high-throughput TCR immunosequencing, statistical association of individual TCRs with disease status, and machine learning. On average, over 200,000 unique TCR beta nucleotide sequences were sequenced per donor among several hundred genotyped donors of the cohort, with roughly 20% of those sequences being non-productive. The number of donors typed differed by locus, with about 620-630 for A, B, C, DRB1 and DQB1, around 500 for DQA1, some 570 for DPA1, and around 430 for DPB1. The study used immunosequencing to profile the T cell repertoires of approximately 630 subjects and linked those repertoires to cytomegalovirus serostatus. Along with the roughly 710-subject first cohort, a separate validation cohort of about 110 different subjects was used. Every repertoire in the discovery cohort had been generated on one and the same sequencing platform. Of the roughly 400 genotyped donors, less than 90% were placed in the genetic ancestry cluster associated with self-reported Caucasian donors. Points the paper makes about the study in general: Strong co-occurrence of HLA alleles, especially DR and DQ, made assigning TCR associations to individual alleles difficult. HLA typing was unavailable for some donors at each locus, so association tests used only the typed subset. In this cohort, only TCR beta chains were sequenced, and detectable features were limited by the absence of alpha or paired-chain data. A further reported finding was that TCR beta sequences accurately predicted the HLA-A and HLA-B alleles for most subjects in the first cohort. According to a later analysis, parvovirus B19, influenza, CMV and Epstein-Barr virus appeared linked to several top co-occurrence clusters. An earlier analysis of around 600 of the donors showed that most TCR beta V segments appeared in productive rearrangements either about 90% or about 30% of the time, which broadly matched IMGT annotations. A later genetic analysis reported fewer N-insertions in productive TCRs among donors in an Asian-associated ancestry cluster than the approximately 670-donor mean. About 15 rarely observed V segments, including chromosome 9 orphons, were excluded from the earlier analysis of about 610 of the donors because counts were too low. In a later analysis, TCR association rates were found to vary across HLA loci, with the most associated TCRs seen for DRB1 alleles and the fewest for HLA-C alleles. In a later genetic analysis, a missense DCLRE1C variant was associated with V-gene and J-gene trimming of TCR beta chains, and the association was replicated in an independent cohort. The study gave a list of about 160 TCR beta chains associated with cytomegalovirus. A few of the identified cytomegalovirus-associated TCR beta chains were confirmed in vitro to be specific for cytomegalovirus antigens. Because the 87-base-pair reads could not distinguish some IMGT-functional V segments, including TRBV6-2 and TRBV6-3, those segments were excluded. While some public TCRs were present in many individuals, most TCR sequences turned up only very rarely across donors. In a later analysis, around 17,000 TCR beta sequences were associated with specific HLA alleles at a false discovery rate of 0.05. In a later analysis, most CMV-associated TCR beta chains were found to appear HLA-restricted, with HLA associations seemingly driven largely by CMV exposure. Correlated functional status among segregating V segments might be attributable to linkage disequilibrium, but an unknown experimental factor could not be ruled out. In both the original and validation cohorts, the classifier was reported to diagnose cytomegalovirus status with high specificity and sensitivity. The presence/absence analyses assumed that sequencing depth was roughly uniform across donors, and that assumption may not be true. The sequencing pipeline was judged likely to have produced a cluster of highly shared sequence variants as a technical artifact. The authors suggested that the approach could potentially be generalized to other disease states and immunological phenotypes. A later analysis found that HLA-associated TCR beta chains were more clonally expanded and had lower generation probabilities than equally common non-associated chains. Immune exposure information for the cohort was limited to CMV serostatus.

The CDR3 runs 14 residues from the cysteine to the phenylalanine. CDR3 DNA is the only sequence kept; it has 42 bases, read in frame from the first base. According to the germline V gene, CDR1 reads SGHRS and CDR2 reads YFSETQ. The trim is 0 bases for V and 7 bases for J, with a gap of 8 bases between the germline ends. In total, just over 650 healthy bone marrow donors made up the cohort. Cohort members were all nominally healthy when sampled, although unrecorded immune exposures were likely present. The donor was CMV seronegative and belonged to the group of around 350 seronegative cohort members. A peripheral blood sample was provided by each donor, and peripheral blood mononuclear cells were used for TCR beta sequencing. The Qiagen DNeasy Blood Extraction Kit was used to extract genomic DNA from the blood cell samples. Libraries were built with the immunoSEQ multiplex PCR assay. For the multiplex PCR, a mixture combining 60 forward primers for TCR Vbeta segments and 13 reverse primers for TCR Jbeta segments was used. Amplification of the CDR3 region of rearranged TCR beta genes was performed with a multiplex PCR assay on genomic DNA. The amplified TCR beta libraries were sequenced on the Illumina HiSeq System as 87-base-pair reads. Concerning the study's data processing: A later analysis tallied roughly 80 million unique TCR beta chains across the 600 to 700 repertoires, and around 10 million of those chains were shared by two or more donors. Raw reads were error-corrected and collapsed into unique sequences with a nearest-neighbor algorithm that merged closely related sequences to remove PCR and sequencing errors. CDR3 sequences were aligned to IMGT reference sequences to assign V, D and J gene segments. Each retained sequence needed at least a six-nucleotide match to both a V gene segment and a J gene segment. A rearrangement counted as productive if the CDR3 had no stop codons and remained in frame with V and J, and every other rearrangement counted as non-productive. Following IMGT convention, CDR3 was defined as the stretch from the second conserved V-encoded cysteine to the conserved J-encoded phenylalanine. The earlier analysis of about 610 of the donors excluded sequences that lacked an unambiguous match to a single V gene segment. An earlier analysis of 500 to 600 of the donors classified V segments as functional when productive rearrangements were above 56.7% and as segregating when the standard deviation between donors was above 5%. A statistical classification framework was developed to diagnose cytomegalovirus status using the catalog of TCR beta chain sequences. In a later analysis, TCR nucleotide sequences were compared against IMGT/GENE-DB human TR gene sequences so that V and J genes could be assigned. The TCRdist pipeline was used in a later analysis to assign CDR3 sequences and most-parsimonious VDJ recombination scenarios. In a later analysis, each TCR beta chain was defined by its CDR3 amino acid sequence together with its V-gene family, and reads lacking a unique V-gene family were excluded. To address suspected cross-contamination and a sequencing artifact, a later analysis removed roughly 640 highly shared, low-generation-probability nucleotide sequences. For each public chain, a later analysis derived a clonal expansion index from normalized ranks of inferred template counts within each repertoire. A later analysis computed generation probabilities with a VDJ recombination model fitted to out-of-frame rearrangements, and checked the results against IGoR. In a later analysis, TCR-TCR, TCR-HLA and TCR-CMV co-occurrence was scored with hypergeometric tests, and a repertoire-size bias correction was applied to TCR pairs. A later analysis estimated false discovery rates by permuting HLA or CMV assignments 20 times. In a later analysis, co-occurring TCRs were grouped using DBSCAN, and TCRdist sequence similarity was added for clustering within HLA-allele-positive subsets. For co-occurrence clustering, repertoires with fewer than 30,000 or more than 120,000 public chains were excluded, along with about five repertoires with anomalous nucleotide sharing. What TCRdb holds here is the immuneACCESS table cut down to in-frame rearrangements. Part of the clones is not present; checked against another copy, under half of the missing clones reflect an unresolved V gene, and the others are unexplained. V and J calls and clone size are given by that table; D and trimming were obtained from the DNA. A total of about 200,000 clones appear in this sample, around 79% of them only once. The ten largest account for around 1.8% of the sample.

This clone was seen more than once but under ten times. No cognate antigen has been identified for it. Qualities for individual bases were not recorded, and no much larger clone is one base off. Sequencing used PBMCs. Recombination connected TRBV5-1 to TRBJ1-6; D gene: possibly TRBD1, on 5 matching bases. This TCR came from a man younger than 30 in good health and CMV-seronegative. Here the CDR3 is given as CASSLGQSNSPLHF. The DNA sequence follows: TGCGCCAGCAGCTTGGGACAGTCGAATTCACCCCTCCACTTT. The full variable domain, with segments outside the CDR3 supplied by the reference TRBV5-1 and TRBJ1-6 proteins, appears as KAGVTQTPRYLIKTRGQQVTLSCSPISGHRSVSWYQQTPGQGLQFLFEYFSETQRNKGNFPGRFSGRQFSNSRSEMNVSTLELGDSALYLCASSLGQSNSPLHFGNGTRLTVT.